Listed here are 23 T cell receptor beta chains from one sample, sequenced in a study of human T cells and chemical hapten exposure. The sample's time point: patch test 1, 2 weeks after DPC sensitization. As to treatment: therapeutic diphenylcyclopropenone sensitization with weekly scalp DPC. TCRdb ran MiXCR on the RACE reads and lists one entry per CDR3 protein. Among about 120,000 distinct CDR3 sequences, 9% to 14% were seen once, and the ten largest hold roughly 1.5%. Here the sequenced sample was whole blood, taken in connection with sensitization to the hapten diphenylcyclopropenone (DPC). These receptors were collected from a woman in her 50s with alopecia areata. Some clones in this sample may be carry-over from other donors' samples.

This clonotype was seen at least ten times. V and J are TRBV14 and TRBJ1-2; no firm D call. Germline V gene lookup returns CDR1 SGHDN and CDR2 FVKESK. V dropped 2 bases and J dropped 0 bases, with 7 bases sitting between them. This CDR3 has 14 amino acids. CDR3 loop: CASSQSPTNYGYTF. DNA of the CDR3: TGTGCCAGCAGCCAATCGCCGACTAACTATGGCTACACCTTC.

This clonotype has at least ten counts. The gene calls are TRBV7-2 and TRBJ2-7, with D possibly TRBD2 on 5 matching bases. The CDR3 contains 15 residues. CDR1 is SGHTA, CDR2 FQGNSA, per germline. Trimming removed 1 base at V and 0 bases at J, with 10 bases between. This chain's CDR3 is CASSLEPGSSYEQYF. DNA of the CDR3: TGTGCCAGCAGCTTAGAGCCGGGGAGCTCCTACGAGCAGTACTTC.

This clonotype occurred many times. This chain links TRBV7-9 with TRBJ2-5, with 10 bases matching TRBD2. The V gene's germline CDR1 is SEHNR and CDR2 FQNEAQ (reference sequence). J lost 1 base, V lost 5 bases, and 10 bases had no gene match. The CDR3 consists of 17 residues. The CDR3 spells CASSTYRTSGFQETQYF. The CDR3 bases are TGTGCCAGCAGCACCTACCGGACTAGCGGATTCCAAGAGACCCAGTACTTC.

This chain uses TRBV12-3 or TRBV12-4 with TRBJ1-5; 10 nucleotides align to TRBD1. The CDR3 spans 15 residues. The junction had 4 bases not matched to a gene; V was cut back by 5 bases and J by 3 bases. CDR3 sequence reads: CASSPGTGVNQPQHF. The CDR3 region has the DNA TGTGCCAGCAGTCCCGGGACAGGGGTCAATCAGCCCCAGCATTTT.

J is TRBJ1-1 and V is TRBV28, with D hard to call. The CDR3 has 12 residues. V lost 3 bases and J lost 4, with 6 bases in between. CDR1 is MDHEN, CDR2 SYDVKM, per germline. DNA for the CDR3: TGTGCCAGCAGTTTGACACTCACTGAAGCTTTCTTT. Translation gives CASSLTLTEAFF.

This clonotype has only a few counts. CDR3 sequence: CASGHRGQGDTQYF. DNA for the CDR3: TGTGCCAGCGGACACAGGGGGCAGGGAGATACGCAGTATTTT. The chain links TRBV12-3 or TRBV12-4 to TRBJ2-3; 9 bases align to TRBD1. The CDR3 runs to 14 residues. Trimming removed 8 bases from V and 5 bases from J; junction bases left unmatched: 8.

The chain has TRBV6-1 and TRBJ1-2; no definite D call. CDR3 length: 15 residues. CDR1 MNHNS and CDR2 SASEGT come from the germline V gene. The V end was cut by 2 bases, the J end by 7 bases, with 17 bases between. DNA of the CDR3: TGTGCCAGCAGTGAACTTTATGGAGGAGGTCTTGGCTACACCTTC. Amino acids: CASSELYGGGLGYTF.

This clonotype has a count of ten or more. This chain uses TRBV7-2 with TRBJ1-1, with D perhaps TRBD1 (6 bases). The CDR3 contains 13 residues. V gave up 6 bases and J gave up 3 bases, with 11 bases separating them. CDR1 is SGHTA and CDR2 is FQGNSA in the germline V gene. The CDR3 sequence: CASRIQGYTEAFF. The CDR3 DNA reads TGTGCCAGCAGGATACAGGGATACACTGAAGCTTTCTTT.

The gene calls are TRBV11-2 and TRBJ2-3; TRBD2 matches at 10 bases. The ends lost 5 bases at V and 5 bases at J; junction bases unmatched: 7. The germline gives CDR1 SGHAT, CDR2 FQNNGV. The CDR3 has 15 amino acids. The CDR3 DNA follows: TGTGCCAGCAGCATACTGAAGCGGGGGGGAGATACGCAGTATTTT. Translated: CASSILKRGGDTQYF.

This clonotype showed up many times. The V call is TRBV6-1, the J call TRBJ2-7; unclear D gene. This CDR3 region has 11 residues. Per germline, CDR1 MNHNS and CDR2 SASEGT. Trimming pared 4 bases from V and 7 bases from J, leaving 8 bases between. The CDR3 coding sequence is TGTGCCAGCAGTGTTCGCAGAGAGCAGTACTTC. It yields the protein CASSVRREQYF.

The chain combines TRBV28 with TRBJ1-2; possibly TRBD1 for D (5 bases). The length of the CDR3 is 12 residues. CDR1 and CDR2 from the germline V gene are MDHEN and SYDVKM. V lost 5 bases and J lost 8, with 12 bases in between. The CDR3 reads CASSIDRQGYTF. The CDR3 DNA reads as TGTGCCAGCAGTATTGACAGACAGGGCTACACCTTC.

This clonotype was detected ten times or more. The chain uses TRBV7-9 and TRBJ1-5; D might be TRBD1 (5 bases). The CDR3 has 14 amino acids. Trimming pared 5 bases from V and 0 bases from J, leaving 8 bases between. The germline CDR1 and CDR2 sequences are SEHNR and FQNEAQ (reference sequence). The CDR3 DNA reads as TGTGCCAGCAGCAACGGACATAGCAATCAGCCCCAGCATTTT. This translates into CASSNGHSNQPQHF.

This clonotype occurred many times. The chain couples TRBV28 to TRBJ2-3, with D uncertain. Germline loops: CDR1 MDHEN, CDR2 SYDVKM. The CDR3 is 11 amino acids. V was pared by 5 bases and J by 10 bases, with 10 bases between. The CDR3: CASSGETSQYF. The DNA for the CDR3 is TGTGCCAGCAGTGGAGAGACATCGCAGTATTTT.

The chain recombines TRBV7-2 with TRBJ1-4; a possible D gene is TRBD1 (5 bases). Trimming stripped 2 bases from V and 7 bases from J, with 17 bases between. CDR1 and CDR2 from the germline V gene are SGHTA and FQGNSA. The CDR3 runs to 16 residues. CDR3 residues: CASSLQSPRGSEKLFF. CDR3 coding DNA: TGTGCCAGCAGCTTACAGTCTCCGAGGGGATCTGAAAAACTGTTTTTT.

This clonotype has at least ten counts. In DNA form, the CDR3 reads TGCAGCGGCGGACAGCCACCTTACGAGCAGTACTTC. This encodes CSGGQPPYEQYF. This chain uses TRBV29-1 with TRBJ2-7; possibly TRBD1 for D (6 bases). CDR3 length: 12 amino acids. The V gene's germline CDR1 is SQVTM and CDR2 ANQGSEA. Deletions cut 7 bases from V and 4 bases from J, with 14 bases between.

This clonotype was counted only a few times. The chain is built from TRBV12-3 or TRBV12-4 and TRBJ1-1, with a tentative D call TRBD1 (5 bases). The CDR3 sequence is 14 residues long. The ends were cut back, 7 bases at V and 3 bases at J, with 15 bases in the middle. The CDR3 DNA reads as TGTGCCAGCACTAAGGGACTTCGGGACACTGAAGCTTTCTTT. This sequence encodes CASTKGLRDTEAFF.

This chain connects TRBV19 to TRBJ2-7; D is unresolved. The ends were cut back, 3 bases at V and 10 bases at J, with 13 bases in the middle. This CDR3 region has 12 residues. The germline V gene has CDR1 LNHDA and CDR2 SQIVND (reference sequence). CDR3 nucleotides: TGTGCCAGTAGTATTGGGCATCTCCCTCAGTACTTC. Amino acid sequence: CASSIGHLPQYF. The complete variable domain, with remaining parts taken from reference TRBV19 and TRBJ2-7, reads DGGITQSPKYLFRKEGQNVTLSCEQNLNHDAMYWYRQDPGQGLRLIYYSQIVNDFQKGDIAEGYSVSREKKESFPLTVTSAQKNPTAFYLCASSIGHLPQYFGPGTRLTVT.

This clonotype has at least ten counts. V gene TRBV27 combines with J gene TRBJ2-5, with 8 bases identical to TRBD2. V was pared by 8 bases and J by 2 bases, with 1 base of the junction left unmatched. The CDR3 is 12 residues long. Germline values: CDR1 MNHEY, CDR2 SMNVEV (reference sequence). Here the CDR3 DNA reads TGTGCCAGCCGGGGGGGGCAAGAGACCCAGTACTTC. It is translated as CASRGGQETQYF.

The V gene is TRBV5-1, the J gene TRBJ2-7, with D possibly matching TRBD1 (5 bases). The CDR3 is made up of 14 amino acids. CDR1 and CDR2 from the germline V gene are SGHRS and YFSETQ. Between the trimmed V and J ends, which lost 3 bases and 0 bases, there was a span of 10 bases. CDR3 nucleotides: TGCGCCAGCAGCTCAGACAGTGACTCCTACGAGCAGTACTTC. Its protein is CASSSDSDSYEQYF. Full variable domain (outside the CDR3, taken from reference TRBV5-1 and TRBJ2-7): KAGVTQTPRYLIKTRGQQVTLSCSPISGHRSVSWYQQTPGQGLQFLFEYFSETQRNKGNFPGRFSGRQFSNSRSEMNVSTLELGDSALYLCASSSDSDSYEQYFGPGTRLTVT.

This clonotype was counted many times. The chain employs TRBV7-2 and TRBJ2-3, with D perhaps matching TRBD2 (7 bases). The germline gives CDR1 SGHTA, CDR2 FQGNSA. The CDR3 consists of 15 residues. The V gene lost 5 bases and the J gene lost 2 bases, with 14 bases spanning the gap. CDR3 residues: CASSVGRGPTDTQYF. The DNA of the CDR3 is TGTGCCAGCAGCGTGGGGCGGGGGCCCACAGATACGCAGTATTTT. Based on the CDR3 plus reference TRBV7-2 and TRBJ2-3, the full variable domain is GAGVSQSPSNKVTEKGKDVELRCDPISGHTALYWYRQSLGQGLEFLIYFQGNSAPDKSGLPSDRFSAERTGGSVSTLTIQRTQQEDSAVYLCASSVGRGPTDTQYFGPGTRLTVL.

A few counts support this clonotype. CDR3 nucleotide sequence: TGTGCCAGCAGTCGCCGGACAGAAGAGACCCAGTACTTC. Translating gives CASSRRTEETQYF. This chain uses TRBV28 with TRBJ2-5; a possible D gene is TRBD1 (6 bases). The V gene's germline CDR1 is MDHEN and CDR2 SYDVKM. Trimming pared 5 bases from V and 3 bases from J, leaving 10 bases between. The CDR3 is 13 amino acids. Looking up the rest from reference TRBV28 and TRBJ2-5 gives the full variable domain: DVKVTQSSRYLVKRTGEKVFLECVQDMDHENMFWYRQDPGLGLRLIYFSYDVKMKEKGDIPEGYSVSREKKERFSLILESASTNQTSMYLCASSRRTEETQYFGPGTRLLVL.

This clonotype was seen repeatedly, ten times or more. Written as DNA, the CDR3 is TGTGCCAGCAGCCAAGGGCCGAGTGACACCGGGGAGCTGTTTTTT. Amino acid sequence: CASSQGPSDTGELFF. The gene calls are TRBV11-2 and TRBJ2-2; D ambiguous. Germline V lookup: CDR1 SGHAT, CDR2 FQNNGV. With 5 bases removed from V and 3 bases from J, the gap between germline ends came to 13 bases. The CDR3 covers 15 residues.

There are many counts of this clonotype. This chain uses TRBV29-1 with TRBJ2-7; 10 positions match TRBD2. The CDR3 spans 16 residues. Trimming at V came to 1 base and at J to 1 base, leaving 7 bases not matched to a gene. Per the germline V gene, CDR1 is SQVTM and CDR2 is ANQGSEA. The CDR3 spells CSVEGLAGAPSYEQYF. The CDR3 bases are TGCAGCGTTGAAGGGCTAGCGGGGGCCCCATCCTACGAGCAGTACTTC.